Listed below are T cell receptor beta chains from one sample, sequenced in a study of T cell changes during pregnancy in multiple sclerosis. TCRdb's copy holds only in-frame clones and misses some; the assay was immunoSEQ multiplex PCR. The table shows fewer than 150,000 clones, with roughly 95% occurring only once. The sequencing here drew on peripheral blood, taken after pregnancy. The receptors shown here come from a female donor with multiple sclerosis, enrolled in a pregnancy study. Both conserved end residues are part of each CDR3. D genes are given only for firm matches. Clone size, where shown, is once, few, many, or a class for clones that have expanded.

abundance,j_gene,d_gene,v_gene,CDR3nt,CDR3aa
-,TRBJ2-2,-,TRBV7-9,TGTGCCAGCAGCTTACCCCAGGGCAACACCGGGGAGCTGTTTTTT,CASSLPQGNTGELFF
once,TRBJ2-7,-,TRBV7-6,TGTGCCAGCAGCTCTCTTGGCCTCACCTACGAGCAGTACTTC,CASSSLGLTYEQYF
-,TRBJ2-3,-,TRBV9,TGTGCCAGCAGCGTTCTTGACGAGGGAACAGATACGCAGTATTTT,CASSVLDEGTDTQYF
-,TRBJ2-7,-,TRBV7-7,TGTGCTAGCAGCTTAGCGCAGGGTTCCAACGAGCAGTACTTC,CASSLAQGSNEQYF
once,TRBJ1-4,-,TRBV19,TGTGCCACATCTCCTCCAGGGGCAGCTCTAGGGAAACTGTTTTTT,CATSPPGAALGKLFF
once,TRBJ2-1,-,TRBV13,TGTGCCAGCAGCTTAGGCTCTGTAGTCGAGTCAACCTACAATGAGCAGTTCTTC,CASSLGSVVESTYNEQFF
-,TRBJ2-7,TRBD1,TRBV29-1,TGCAGCGTGCGGGACAGGGGGCGCGAGCAGTACTTC,CSVRDRGREQYF
-,TRBJ2-1,TRBD2,TRBV2,TGTGCCTCACCCCGCGGGGGGGCCGATGAGCAGTTCTTC,CASPRGGADEQFF
-,TRBJ2-7,-,TRBV20-1,TGCAGTGCTTACGGGAACTACGAGCAGTACTTC,CSAYGNYEQYF
-,TRBJ2-7,TRBD1,TRBV6-5,TGTGCCAGCAGTTACGGGGACAGTCGTTTGCAGTACTTC,CASSYGDSRLQYF
-,TRBJ1-1,-,TRBV15,TGTGCCACCAGCAGAGATAAGAACACTGAAGCTTTCTTT,CATSRDKNTEAFF
-,TRBJ2-1,TRBD2,TRBV5-1,TGCGCCAGCAGCATAACCGGGACTAGCTTCAATGAGCAGTTCTTC,CASSITGTSFNEQFF
-,TRBJ2-7,TRBD1,TRBV19,TGTGCCAGTAGCCCGGGACAGGCGCTCTACGAGCAGTACTTC,CASSPGQALYEQYF
once,TRBJ2-3,-,TRBV29-1,TGCAGCACCTCGGGACTCTACACAGATACGCAGTATTTT,CSTSGLYTDTQYF
-,TRBJ2-5,TRBD2,TRBV27,TGTGCCAGCAGTTTAGCGGGAGCAGAGACCCAGTACTTC,CASSLAGAETQYF
-,TRBJ2-3,-,TRBV29-1,TGCAGCGTTAGGCGGCCTAGCACAGATACGCAGTATTTT,CSVRRPSTDTQYF
-,TRBJ2-1,TRBD2,TRBV2,TGTGCCAGCACGGCGGGAGGGCCTTTAGTTGAGCAGTTCTTC,CASTAGGPLVEQFF
-,TRBJ2-1,TRBD2,TRBV29-1,TGCAGCGTGAAAATAGCGGGAGGGCCGGGTGAGCAGTTCTTC,CSVKIAGGPGEQFF
-,TRBJ2-5,-,TRBV4-2,TGTGCCAGCAGCCAGGGTAACACCCCGGGAGAGACCCAGTACTTC,CASSQGNTPGETQYF
-,TRBJ1-5,TRBD1,TRBV9,TGTGCCAGCAGCGTAGGTACAGGGGGCAATCAGCCCCAGCATTTT,CASSVGTGGNQPQHF
few,TRBJ2-1,-,TRBV7-6,TGTGCCAGCAGCTTAGCAGGGGGGGGTGAGCAGTTCTTC,CASSLAGGGEQFF
-,TRBJ2-4,TRBD1,TRBV4-1,TGCGCCAGCAGCCAAGTAGTAGCCGCGGGTGCGGGACAGGGGGAGGGAAACATTCAGTACTTC,CASSQVVAAGAGQGEGNIQYF
-,TRBJ2-7,-,TRBV7-9,TGTGCCAGCAGCTTCGTTGGGGGGGCTTCGGGATCCTACGAGCAGTACTTC,CASSFVGGASGSYEQYF
-,TRBJ2-7,TRBD1,TRBV18,TGTGCCAGCTCACCAGGGGGACAGACCTACGAGCAGTACTTC,CASSPGGQTYEQYF
-,TRBJ1-1,-,TRBV2,TGTGCCAGCAGTGAGTTAGGTCTCGCGGAGAACACTGAAGCTTTCTTT,CASSELGLAENTEAFF
-,TRBJ2-1,-,TRBV7-7,TGTGCTAGCAGCCTAGGCACCCGGGTTAGCTCCTACAATGAGCAGTTCTTC,CASSLGTRVSSYNEQFF
-,TRBJ2-3,-,TRBV5-6,TGTGCCAGCACCTCTACTAGGTTGGGGTGGGATACGCAGTATTTT,CASTSTRLGWDTQYF
once,TRBJ1-2,-,TRBV7-9,TGTGCCAGCAGCTTAGGGGGCGGGGATGGCTACACCTTC,CASSLGGGDGYTF
once,TRBJ2-1,-,TRBV29-1,TGCAGCGTCTCTCCGGGTGAGCAGTTCTTC,CSVSPGEQFF
-,TRBJ2-3,-,TRBV2,TGTGCCAGCAGGGGACTTTTCATCACAGATACGCAGTATTTT,CASRGLFITDTQYF
-,TRBJ2-2,TRBD2,TRBV29-1,TGCAGCATCCCGGGACTAGCGGGCGGGGAGCTGTTTTTT,CSIPGLAGGELFF
-,TRBJ2-1,-,TRBV11-2,TGTGCCAGCAGCTTAGATATGGGACTGAACAATGAGCAGTTCTTC,CASSLDMGLNNEQFF
-,TRBJ1-3,-,TRBV5-6,TGTGCCAGCAGCTTGGACAGGTTCTCGAGCACCATATATTTT,CASSLDRFSSTIYF
-,TRBJ2-1,TRBD1,TRBV7-3,TGTGCCAGCAGCTTCACAGGGGGCGATGAGCAGTTCTTC,CASSFTGGDEQFF
-,TRBJ2-3,TRBD2,TRBV19,TGTGCCAGTAGTACGGGAGGATGGACAGATACGCAGTATTTT,CASSTGGWTDTQYF
-,TRBJ2-7,TRBD1,TRBV27,TGTGCCAGCACCGGACAGGGTTCCTACGAGCAGTACTTC,CASTGQGSYEQYF
-,TRBJ1-1,TRBD1,TRBV14,TGTGCCAGCGTCGGGACAGGGGGCACTGAAGCTTTCTTT,CASVGTGGTEAFF
-,TRBJ2-1,-,TRBV29-1,TGCAGCAGCGCCAGGGACTCCTACAATGAGCAGTTCTTC,CSSARDSYNEQFF
-,TRBJ2-1,-,TRBV21-1,TGTGCCAGCAGCAAAGAGGCAACGGGAGGGAGCTCCTACAATGAGCAGTTCTTC,CASSKEATGGSSYNEQFF
-,TRBJ2-7,TRBD1,TRBV13,TGTGCCAGCAGCTTCCAGGGGGACTCCTACGAGCAGTACTTC,CASSFQGDSYEQYF
-,TRBJ2-7,-,TRBV4-2,TGTGCCAGCAGCCATCTCAAAGGAAAGGTTGGGCCGTACGAGCAGTACTTC,CASSHLKGKVGPYEQYF